This T cell receptor beta chain was identified in a study of cytomegalovirus exposure and HLA in healthy donors. Across the study: A later analysis reported the same platform for the approximately 110 validation repertoires and the approximately 720 first-cohort repertoires. The study, taken as a whole, reports: In vitro confirmation showed three CMV-associated chains to be CMV antigen specific. With high specificity and sensitivity, the classifier reportedly diagnosed cytomegalovirus status. Usually a TCR sequence was rare, but some public TCRs were found in many donors.

Regarding this clone: Its antigen remains unknown.

TCRdb keeps only in-frame clones here, not all; method: immunoSEQ multiplex PCR. The profile shows 150,000 to 200,000 clones, 86% of them singletons. Trimming removed 9 bases at V and 3 bases at J, with 18 bases between. Germline values: CDR1 MNHEY, CDR2 SMNVEV (reference sequence). The CDR3 consists of 14 residues. The sequenced sample consisted of PBMCs. This TCR was recovered from a woman aged 25 to 39 in good health and CMV-seronegative. The chain links TRBV27 to TRBJ2-7, with a weak D call TRBD2 (6 bases). CDR3 region: CASHRGTPDYEQYF. The CDR3 nucleotides read TGTGCCAGTCACCGGGGGACTCCAGACTACGAGCAGTACTTC.